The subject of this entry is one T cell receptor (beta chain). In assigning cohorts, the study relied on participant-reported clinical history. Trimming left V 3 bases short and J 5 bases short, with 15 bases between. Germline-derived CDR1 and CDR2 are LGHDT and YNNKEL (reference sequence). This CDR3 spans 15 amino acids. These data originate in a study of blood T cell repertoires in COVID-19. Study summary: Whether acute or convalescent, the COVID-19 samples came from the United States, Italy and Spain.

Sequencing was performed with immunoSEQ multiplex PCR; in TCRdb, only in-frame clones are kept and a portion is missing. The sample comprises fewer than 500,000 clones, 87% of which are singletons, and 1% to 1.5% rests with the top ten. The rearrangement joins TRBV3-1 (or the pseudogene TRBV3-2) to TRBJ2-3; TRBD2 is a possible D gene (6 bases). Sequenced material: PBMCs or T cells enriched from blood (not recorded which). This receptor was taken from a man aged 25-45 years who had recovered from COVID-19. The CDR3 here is CASSQFRREIDTQYF. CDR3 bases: TGTGCCAGCAGCCAGTTTAGGAGGGAAATAGATACGCAGTATTTT.